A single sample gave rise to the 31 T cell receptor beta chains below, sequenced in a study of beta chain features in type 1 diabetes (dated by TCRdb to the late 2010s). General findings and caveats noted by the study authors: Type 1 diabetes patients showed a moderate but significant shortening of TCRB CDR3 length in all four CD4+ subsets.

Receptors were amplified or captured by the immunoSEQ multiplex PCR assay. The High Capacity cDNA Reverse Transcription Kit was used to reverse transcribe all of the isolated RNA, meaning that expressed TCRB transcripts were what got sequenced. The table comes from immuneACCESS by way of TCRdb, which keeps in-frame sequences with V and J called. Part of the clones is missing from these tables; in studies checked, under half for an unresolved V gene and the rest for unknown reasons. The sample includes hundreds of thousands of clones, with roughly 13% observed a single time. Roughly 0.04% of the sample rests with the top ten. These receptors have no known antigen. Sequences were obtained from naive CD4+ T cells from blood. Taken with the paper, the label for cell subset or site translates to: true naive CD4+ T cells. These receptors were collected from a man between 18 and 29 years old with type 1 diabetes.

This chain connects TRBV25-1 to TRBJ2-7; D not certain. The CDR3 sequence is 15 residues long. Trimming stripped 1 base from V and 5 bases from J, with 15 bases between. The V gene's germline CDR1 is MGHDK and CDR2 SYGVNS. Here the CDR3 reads CASSEFAGWSDEQYF. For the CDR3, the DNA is TGTGCCAGCAGTGAATTTGCCGGGTGGTCGGACGAGCAGTACTTC.

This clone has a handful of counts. The CDR3 region has the DNA TGCGCCAGCAGACCGAGACTAGGGAACATTCAGTACTTC. Translation: CASRPRLGNIQYF. V gene TRBV5-1 combines with J gene TRBJ2-4; TRBD2 might be the D (6 bases). The CDR3 length is 13 residues. Trimming cost V 5 bases and J 7 bases, with 13 bases left between them. CDR1 is SGHRS and CDR2 is YFSETQ in the germline V gene.

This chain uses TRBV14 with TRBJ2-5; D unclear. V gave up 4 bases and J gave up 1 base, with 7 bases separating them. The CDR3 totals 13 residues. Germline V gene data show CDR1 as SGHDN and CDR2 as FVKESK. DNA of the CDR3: TGTGCCAGCAGCCGCCAGGCCCAAGAGACCCAGTACTTC. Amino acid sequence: CASSRQAQETQYF.

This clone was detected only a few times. CDR3 nucleotides: TGTGCCAGCAGCTCGCCAGGTGGGGCCAACGTCCTGACTTTC. Its translation is CASSSPGGANVLTF. The chain couples TRBV7-6 to TRBJ2-6; no reliable D call. Between the trimmed V and J ends, which lost 4 bases and 3 bases, there was a span of 7 bases. This CDR3 spans 14 amino acids. The germline V gene has CDR1 SGHVS and CDR2 FNYEAQ.

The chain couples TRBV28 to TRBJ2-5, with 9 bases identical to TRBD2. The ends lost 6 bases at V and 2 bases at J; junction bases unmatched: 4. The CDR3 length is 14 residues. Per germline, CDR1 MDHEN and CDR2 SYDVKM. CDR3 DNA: TGTGCCAGCAGACTAGCGGGTATACAAGAGACCCAGTACTTC. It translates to CASRLAGIQETQYF.

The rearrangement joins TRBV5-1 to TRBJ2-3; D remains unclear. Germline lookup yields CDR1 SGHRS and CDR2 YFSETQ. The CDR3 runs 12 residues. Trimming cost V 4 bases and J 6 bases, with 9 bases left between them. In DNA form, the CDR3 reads TGCGCCAGCAGCGAAGGTCCGGATACGCAGTATTTT. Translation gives CASSEGPDTQYF.

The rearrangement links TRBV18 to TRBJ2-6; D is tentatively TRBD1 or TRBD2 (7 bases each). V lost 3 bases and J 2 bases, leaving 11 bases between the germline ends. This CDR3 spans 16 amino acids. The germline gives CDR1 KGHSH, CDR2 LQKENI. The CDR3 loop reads CASSPGGTAGANVLTF. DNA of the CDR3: TGTGCCAGCTCACCGGGAGGGACAGCTGGGGCCAACGTCCTGACTTTC.

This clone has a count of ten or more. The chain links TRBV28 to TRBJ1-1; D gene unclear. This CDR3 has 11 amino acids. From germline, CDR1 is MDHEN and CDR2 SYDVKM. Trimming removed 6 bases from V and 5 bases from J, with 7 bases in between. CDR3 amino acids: CASSVHTEAFF. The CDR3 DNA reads TGTGCCAGCAGCGTTCATACTGAAGCTTTCTTT. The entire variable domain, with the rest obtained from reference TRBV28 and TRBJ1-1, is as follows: DVKVTQSSRYLVKRTGEKVFLECVQDMDHENMFWYRQDPGLGLRLIYFSYDVKMKEKGDIPEGYSVSREKKERFSLILESASTNQTSMYLCASSVHTEAFFGQGTRLTVV.

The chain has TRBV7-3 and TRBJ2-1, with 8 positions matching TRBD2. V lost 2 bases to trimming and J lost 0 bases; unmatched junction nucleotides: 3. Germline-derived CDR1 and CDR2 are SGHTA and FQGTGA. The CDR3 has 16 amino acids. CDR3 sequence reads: CASSLASGSSYNEQFF. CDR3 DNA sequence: TGTGCCAGCAGCTTAGCCAGCGGGAGCTCCTACAATGAGCAGTTCTTC.

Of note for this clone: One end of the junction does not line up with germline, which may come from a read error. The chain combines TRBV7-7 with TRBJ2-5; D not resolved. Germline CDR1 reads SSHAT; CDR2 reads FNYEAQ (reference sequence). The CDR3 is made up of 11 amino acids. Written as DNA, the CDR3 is TGTGCTAGCAGCCCCCTGGAGACCCAGTACTTC. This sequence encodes CASSPLETQYF.

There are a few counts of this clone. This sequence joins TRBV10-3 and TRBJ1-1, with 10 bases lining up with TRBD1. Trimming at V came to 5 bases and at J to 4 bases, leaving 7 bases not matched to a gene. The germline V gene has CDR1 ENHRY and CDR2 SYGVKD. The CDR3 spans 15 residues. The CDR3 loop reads CAISRTGTGATEAFF. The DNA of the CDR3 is TGTGCCATCAGTAGGACCGGGACAGGGGCCACTGAAGCTTTCTTT.

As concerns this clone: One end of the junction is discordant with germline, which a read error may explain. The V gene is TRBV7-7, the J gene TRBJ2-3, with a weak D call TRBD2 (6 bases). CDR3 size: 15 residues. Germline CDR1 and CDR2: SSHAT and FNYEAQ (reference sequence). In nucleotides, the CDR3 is TGTGCTAGCAGCGTCGGAGGGACGGGCACAGATACGCAGTATTTT. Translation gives CASSVGGTGTDTQYF.

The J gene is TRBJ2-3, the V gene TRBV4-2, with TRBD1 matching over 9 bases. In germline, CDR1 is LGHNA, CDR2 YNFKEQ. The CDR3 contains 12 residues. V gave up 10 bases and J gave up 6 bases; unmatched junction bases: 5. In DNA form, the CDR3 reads TGTGCCACCGGACAGGGGAAGGATACGCAGTATTTT. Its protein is CATGQGKDTQYF.

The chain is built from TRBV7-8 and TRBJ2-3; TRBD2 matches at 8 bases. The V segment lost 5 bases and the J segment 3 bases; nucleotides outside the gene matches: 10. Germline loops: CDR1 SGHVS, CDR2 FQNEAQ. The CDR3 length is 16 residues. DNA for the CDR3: TGTGCCAGCAGCCTCCCCCCCGGCGGGAGGACAGATACGCAGTATTTT. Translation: CASSLPPGGRTDTQYF. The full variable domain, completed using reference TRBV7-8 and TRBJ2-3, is GAGVSQSPRYKVAKRGQDVALRCDPISGHVSLFWYQQALGQGPEFLTYFQNEAQLDKSGLPSDRFFAERPEGSVSTLKIQRTQQEDSAVYLCASSLPPGGRTDTQYFGPGTRLTVL.

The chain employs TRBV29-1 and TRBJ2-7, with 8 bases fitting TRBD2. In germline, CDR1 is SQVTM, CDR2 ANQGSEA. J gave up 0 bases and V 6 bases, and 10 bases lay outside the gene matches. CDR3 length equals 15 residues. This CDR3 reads CSVSFIAGSSYEQYF. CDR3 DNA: TGCAGCGTCTCGTTCATAGCGGGGAGCTCCTACGAGCAGTACTTC.

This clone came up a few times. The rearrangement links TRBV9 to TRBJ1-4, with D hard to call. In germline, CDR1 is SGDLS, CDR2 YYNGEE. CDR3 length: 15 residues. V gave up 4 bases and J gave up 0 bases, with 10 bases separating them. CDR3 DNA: TGTGCCAGCAGCCAGATGGCGGCAACTAATGAAAAACTGTTTTTT. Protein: CASSQMAATNEKLFF. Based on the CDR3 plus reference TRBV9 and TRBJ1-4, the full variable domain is DSGVTQTPKHLITATGQRVTLRCSPRSGDLSVYWYQQSLDQGLQFLIQYYNGEERAKGNILERFSAQQFPDLHSELNLSSLELGDSALYFCASSQMAATNEKLFFGSGTQLSVL.

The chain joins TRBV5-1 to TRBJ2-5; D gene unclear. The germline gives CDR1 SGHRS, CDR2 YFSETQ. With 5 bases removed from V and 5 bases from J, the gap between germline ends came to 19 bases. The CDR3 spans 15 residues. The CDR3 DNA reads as TGCGCCAGCAGTTATGGCCTTAACCCCGGGGAGACCCAGTACTTC. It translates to CASSYGLNPGETQYF.

The CDR3 protein is CASSLRRGAYEQYF. CDR3 DNA: TGTGCCAGCAGCCTACGTCGGGGGGCCTACGAGCAGTACTTC. The rearrangement links TRBV28 to TRBJ2-7, with 7 bases aligning to TRBD2. The V segment lost 6 bases and the J segment 2 bases; nucleotides outside the gene matches: 7. Germline CDR1 reads MDHEN; CDR2 reads SYDVKM. This CDR3 spans 14 amino acids.

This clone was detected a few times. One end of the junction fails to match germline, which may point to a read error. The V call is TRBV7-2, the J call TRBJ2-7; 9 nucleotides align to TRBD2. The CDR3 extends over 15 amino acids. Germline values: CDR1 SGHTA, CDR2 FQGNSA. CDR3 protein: CASRLAGAPDYEQYF. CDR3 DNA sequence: TGTGCCAGCAGATTAGCGGGAGCGCCTGACTACGAGCAGTACTTC.

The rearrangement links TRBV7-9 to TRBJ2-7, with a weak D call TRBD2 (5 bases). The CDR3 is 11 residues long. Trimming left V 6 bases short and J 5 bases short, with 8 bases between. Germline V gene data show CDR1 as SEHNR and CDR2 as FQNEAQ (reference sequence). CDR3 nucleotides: TGTGCCAGCAGGCTCGGGGACGAGCAGTACTTC. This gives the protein CASRLGDEQYF.

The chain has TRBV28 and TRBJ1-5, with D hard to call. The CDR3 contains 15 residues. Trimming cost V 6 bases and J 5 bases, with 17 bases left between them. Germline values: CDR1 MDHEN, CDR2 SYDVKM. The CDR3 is CASRNPGITYQPQHF. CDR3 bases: TGTGCCAGCAGGAACCCCGGGATAACGTATCAGCCCCAGCATTTT.

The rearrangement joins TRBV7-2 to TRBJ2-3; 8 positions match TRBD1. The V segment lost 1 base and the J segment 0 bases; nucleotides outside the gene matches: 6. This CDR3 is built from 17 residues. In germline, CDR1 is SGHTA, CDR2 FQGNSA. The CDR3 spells CASSLGGTGSSTDTQYF. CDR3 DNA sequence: TGTGCCAGCAGCTTAGGGGGGACAGGTTCTAGCACAGATACGCAGTATTTT.

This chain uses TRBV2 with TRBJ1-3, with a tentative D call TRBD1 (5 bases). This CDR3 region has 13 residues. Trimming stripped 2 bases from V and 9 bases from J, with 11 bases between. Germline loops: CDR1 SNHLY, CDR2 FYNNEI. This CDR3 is CASSERQGGTIYF. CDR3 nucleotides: TGTGCCAGCAGTGAACGGCAGGGAGGCACCATATATTTT.

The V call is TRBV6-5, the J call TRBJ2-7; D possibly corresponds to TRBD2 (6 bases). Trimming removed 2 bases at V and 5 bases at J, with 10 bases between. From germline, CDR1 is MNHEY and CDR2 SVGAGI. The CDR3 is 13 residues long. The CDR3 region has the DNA TGTGCCAGCAGTTACGGGACTCCCAACGAGCAGTACTTC. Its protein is CASSYGTPNEQYF.

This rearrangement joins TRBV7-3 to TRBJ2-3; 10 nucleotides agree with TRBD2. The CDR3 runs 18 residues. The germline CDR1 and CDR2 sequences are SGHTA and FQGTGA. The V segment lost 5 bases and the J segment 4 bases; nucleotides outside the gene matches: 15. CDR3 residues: CASSPAAGTSARPDTQYF. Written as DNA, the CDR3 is TGTGCCAGCAGCCCAGCCGCAGGGACTAGCGCGCGGCCAGATACGCAGTATTTT. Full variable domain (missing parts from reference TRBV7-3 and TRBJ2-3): GAGVSQTPSNKVTEKGKYVELRCDPISGHTALYWYRQSLGQGPEFLIYFQGTGAADDSGLPNDRFFAVRPEGSVSTLKIQRTERGDSAVYLCASSPAAGTSARPDTQYFGPGTRLTVL.

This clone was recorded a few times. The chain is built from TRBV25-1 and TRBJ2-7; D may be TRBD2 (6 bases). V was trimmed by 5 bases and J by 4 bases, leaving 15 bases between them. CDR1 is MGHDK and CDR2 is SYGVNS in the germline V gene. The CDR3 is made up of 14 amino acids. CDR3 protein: CASSLEGGLYEQYF. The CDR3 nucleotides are TGTGCCAGCAGTTTGGAGGGCGGATTGTACGAGCAGTACTTC.

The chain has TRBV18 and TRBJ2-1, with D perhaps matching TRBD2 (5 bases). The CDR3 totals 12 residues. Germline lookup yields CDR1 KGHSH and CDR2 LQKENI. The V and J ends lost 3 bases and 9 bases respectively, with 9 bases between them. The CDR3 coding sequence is TGTGCCAGCTCACCCCAGAGGGCTGAGCAGTTCTTC. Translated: CASSPQRAEQFF.

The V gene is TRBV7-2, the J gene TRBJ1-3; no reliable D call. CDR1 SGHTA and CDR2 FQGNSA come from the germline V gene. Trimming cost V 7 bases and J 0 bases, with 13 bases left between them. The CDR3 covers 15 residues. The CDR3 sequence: CASMPDLVSGNTIYF. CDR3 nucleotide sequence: TGTGCCAGCATGCCGGACCTCGTCTCTGGAAACACCATATATTTT.

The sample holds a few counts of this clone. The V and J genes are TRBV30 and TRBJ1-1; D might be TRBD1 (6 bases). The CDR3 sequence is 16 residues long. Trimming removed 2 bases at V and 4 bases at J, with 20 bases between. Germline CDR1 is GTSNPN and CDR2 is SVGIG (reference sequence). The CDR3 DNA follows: TGTGCCTGGAGTCCCCTCTGGCAGGGGTCGAGCACTGAAGCTTTCTTT. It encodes CAWSPLWQGSSTEAFF.

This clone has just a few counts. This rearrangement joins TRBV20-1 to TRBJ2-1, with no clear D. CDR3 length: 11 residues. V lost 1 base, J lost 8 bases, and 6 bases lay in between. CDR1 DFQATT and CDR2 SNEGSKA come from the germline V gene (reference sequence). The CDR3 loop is CSARAYDEQFF. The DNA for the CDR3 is TGCAGTGCTAGAGCTTATGATGAGCAGTTCTTC.

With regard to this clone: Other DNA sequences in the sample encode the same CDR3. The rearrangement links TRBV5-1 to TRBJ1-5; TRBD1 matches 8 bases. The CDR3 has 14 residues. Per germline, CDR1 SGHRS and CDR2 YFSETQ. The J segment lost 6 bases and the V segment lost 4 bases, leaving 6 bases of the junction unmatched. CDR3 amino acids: CASSPIGTGQPQHF. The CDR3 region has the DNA TGCGCCAGCAGCCCGATTGGGACAGGTCAGCCCCAGCATTTT. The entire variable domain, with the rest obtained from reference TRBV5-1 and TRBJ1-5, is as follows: KAGVTQTPRYLIKTRGQQVTLSCSPISGHRSVSWYQQTPGQGLQFLFEYFSETQRNKGNFPGRFSGRQFSNSRSEMNVSTLELGDSALYLCASSPIGTGQPQHFGDGTRLSIL.